The 7 T cell receptor beta chains presented below share a single source sample, sequenced in a study of T cell responses to AZD1222 COVID-19 vaccine. Profiling relied on immunoSEQ multiplex PCR, and the TCRdb table lists in-frame clones only, not all of them. The data show roughly 150,000 clones, more than 85% seen once. The sample was peripheral blood, taken on day 0 of AZD1222 vaccination. All receptors come from an adult in good health.

The CDR3 DNA follows: TGTGCCATCAGTGACTACCGGGACAGGGGAAGCAATCAGCCCCAGCATTTT. Translated, it gives CAISDYRDRGSNQPQHF. The chain has TRBV10-3 and TRBJ1-5, with 10 nucleotides matching TRBD1. The V and J ends lost 3 bases and 1 base, in that order; junction bases with no gene match: 6. The CDR3 totals 17 residues. Germline CDR1 is ENHRY and CDR2 is SYGVKD.

The V gene is TRBV11-3, the J gene TRBJ2-3; D is undetermined. Germline V gene sequence: CDR1 SGHNT, CDR2 YENEEA. V gave up 3 bases and J gave up 7 bases, with 8 bases separating them. There are 12 residues in the CDR3. CDR3 coding DNA: TGTGCCAGCAGCTTCTATACTCATACGCAGTATTTT. It specifies CASSFYTHTQYF.

The chain employs TRBV4-1 and TRBJ1-4, with TRBD1 matching 10 bases. Germline lookup yields CDR1 MGHRA and CDR2 YSYEKL. The CDR3 is made up of 15 amino acids. V lost 3 bases and J lost 8; bases outside the gene matches: 6. The chain's CDR3 is CASSQIDRGREKLFF. The CDR3 nucleotides are TGCGCCAGCAGCCAGATAGACAGGGGGCGGGAAAAACTGTTTTTT.

The rearrangement uses TRBV19 and TRBJ1-1, with 8 bases fitting TRBD1. V shed 5 bases, J shed 3 bases, and the junction held 14 bases outside the gene matches. Germline assignment: CDR1 LNHDA and CDR2 SQIVND (reference sequence). The CDR3 is made up of 17 amino acids. CDR3 coding DNA: TGTGCCAGTAGTCCCCCGGACAGGGCGGTATATGACACTGAAGCTTTCTTT. Encoded protein: CASSPPDRAVYDTEAFF. The full variable domain, in which reference TRBV19 and TRBJ1-1 provide the parts outside the CDR3, is DGGITQSPKYLFRKEGQNVTLSCEQNLNHDAMYWYRQDPGQGLRLIYYSQIVNDFQKGDIAEGYSVSREKKESFPLTVTSAQKNPTAFYLCASSPPDRAVYDTEAFFGQGTRLTVV.

This chain joins TRBV25-1 and TRBJ2-1; 7 positions match TRBD1. V shed 5 bases and J 5 bases; nucleotides not matched to a gene: 15. Germline V CDR1 and CDR2: MGHDK, SYGVNS. The CDR3 totals 17 residues. CDR3 protein: CASSQRDRVPPNNEQFF. The CDR3 DNA is TGTGCCAGCAGTCAAAGAGACAGGGTGCCCCCTAACAATGAGCAGTTCTTC.

CDR3 loop: CASSPWTGVNTEAFF. CDR3 in DNA: TGTGCCAGCTCACCTTGGACAGGGGTAAACACTGAAGCTTTCTTT. The V gene is TRBV18, the J gene TRBJ1-1; TRBD1 matches 9 bases. Germline values: CDR1 KGHSH, CDR2 LQKENI. This CDR3 has 15 amino acids. V shed 3 bases and J 2 bases; nucleotides not matched to a gene: 4.

This clone was picked up a small number of times. The rearrangement links TRBV20-1 to TRBJ2-4; D ambiguous. This CDR3 has 13 amino acids. Germline V gives CDR1 DFQATT, CDR2 SNEGSKA (reference sequence). Trimming took off 4 bases at V and 5 bases at J, with 12 bases between the two ends. CDR3 bases: TGCAGTGCTACTGACGATGGACAAAACATTCAGTACTTC. The encoded protein is CSATDDGQNIQYF.